The present TCR beta chain was sequenced within a study of T-cell reconstitution after alpha-beta-depleted transplantation in children (dated by TCRdb to about 2016). Regarding the complete study: T-cell immune reconstitution after TCRalphabeta/CD19-depleted allogeneic hematopoietic cell transplantation in children was quantitatively tracked in the study by means of TCR repertoire profiling.

Many counts were recorded for this clonotype. Its antigen is unknown. No clone much larger than this one lies a single base away; base qualities are absent. As encoded in the germline V gene (reference sequence), CDR1 is DFQATT while CDR2 is SNEGSKA. The cysteine opens and the phenylalanine closes a CDR3 of 18 amino acids. Just CDR3 DNA is preserved here, 54 bases in frame from base 1. At the junction V is shortened by 0 bases and J by 3 bases; bases outside the gene matches: 16. The library was generated by PCR. Instrument used: Illumina HiSeq 2500. To normalize quantification of the TCRbeta repertoire, the TCR libraries were built with molecular barcoding that relied on unique molecular identifiers. TCRdb trimmed public reads at Q25 via fastp, called clones via MiXCR and kept in-frame beta chains. A single entry per CDR3 protein holds the most common genes and DNA from its merged rows. This sample is represented by about 400,000 distinct CDR3 sequences; 13% of them were singletons. The ten largest clones represent 3.5% to 4.5% of the sample.

The chain is made from TRBV20-1 and TRBJ1-2, with TRBD1 identical over 7 junction bases. This sequence originates from a human donor who donated a stem cell graft to a child with Fanconi anemia. The sequencing used PBMCs, collected from the stem cell graft. The CDR3 region has the sequence CSARERLQPTGRDYGYTF. The nucleotides are TGCAGTGCTAGAGAGAGATTGCAACCGACAGGGCGAGACTATGGCTACACCTTC.